This T cell receptor (beta chain) was obtained from a study of regulatory T cells in long-lasting Graves disease. The study, taken as a whole, reports: Persistent cases of Graves' showed reduced TCR diversity relative to newly diagnosed patients.

The V end lost 3 bases, the J end lost 0 bases, and 8 bases lay between the germline ends. Germline assignment: CDR1 SGHRS and CDR2 YFSETQ. This CDR3 is built from 14 residues. Time point in this sample: newly diagnosed GD, antithyroid drugs for less than 3 months. The TCR library was made from RNA extracted from PBMCs. Investigators prepared the TCR beta libraries by applying iRepertoire HTBI primers and Arm-PCR of CDR3 regions. TCRdb reanalysed the multiplex PCR reads using MiXCR and keeps one entry per CDR3 protein. Here the sample spans 550,000 or so distinct CDR3 sequences, around 12% being singletons. As concerns this clonotype: Its specificity is unknown.

This sample was shared with a second study, whose subject was T cells in Graves' hyperthyroidism and ophthalmopathy. That source reports: In the first-round RT-PCR of the TCR CDR3, the HTBI primer set was used.

Sample: peripheral blood mononuclear cells (PBMCs), taken at new diagnosis, from a patient treated with antithyroid drugs. This TCR derives from a woman aged 25-40 years with Graves disease. The V call is TRBV5-1, the J call TRBJ2-3; D might be TRBD2 (6 bases). CDR3 nucleotides: TGCGCCAGCAGCTGGGGACTTAGCACAGATACGCAGTATTTT. It yields the protein CASSWGLSTDTQYF.